The T cell receptor beta chain described here comes from a study of T cell changes during pregnancy in multiple sclerosis. A single count supports this clone. Repertoires were generated with immunoSEQ multiplex PCR, while TCRdb's copy carries only in-frame clones and drops some. The sample has about 130,000 clones; 96% are singletons. The CDR3 consists of 13 residues. The V end lost 6 bases, the J end lost 4 bases, and 10 bases lay between the germline ends. CDR1 and CDR2 (germline): PRHDT, FYEKMQ (reference sequence). The receptor comes from a female donor with multiple sclerosis, enrolled in a pregnancy study. Specimen: peripheral blood, collected after pregnancy. The chain employs TRBV13 and TRBJ1-5, with unresolved D. CDR3 sequence (DNA): TGTGCCAGCAGTCGTGGCCCTAATCAGCCCCAGCATTTT. Protein sequence: CASSRGPNQPQHF.